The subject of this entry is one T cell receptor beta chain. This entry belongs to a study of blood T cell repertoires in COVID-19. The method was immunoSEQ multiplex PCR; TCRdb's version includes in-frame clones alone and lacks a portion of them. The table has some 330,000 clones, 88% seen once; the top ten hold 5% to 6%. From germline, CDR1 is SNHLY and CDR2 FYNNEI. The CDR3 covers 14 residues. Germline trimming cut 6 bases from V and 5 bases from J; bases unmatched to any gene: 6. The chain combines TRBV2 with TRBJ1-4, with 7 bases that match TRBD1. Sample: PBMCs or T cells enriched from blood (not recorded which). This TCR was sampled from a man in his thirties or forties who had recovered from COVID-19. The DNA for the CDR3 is TGTGCCAGCAGACTGGGGACAGAGAATGAAAAACTGTTTTTT. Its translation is CASRLGTENEKLFF.